This TCR beta chain was sequenced in a study of cytomegalovirus exposure and HLA in healthy donors. 60 Vbeta and 13 Jbeta primers were used in PCR. Sequenced by immunoSEQ multiplex PCR; TCRdb stores in-frame clones only, minus some. Among approximately 170,000 clones listed, roughly four fifths were seen once. The donors, nominally healthy at sampling, likely had unrecorded immune exposures. General study results and limits: Many donors shared some public TCRs, even though most TCR sequences were rare. Later on, a genetic analysis was performed. It linked a missense variant in DCLRE1C with V- and J-gene trimming of TCR beta.

Worth noting for this clone: The antigen is unknown. The junction departs from the called germline gene at one end, perhaps through a read error.

Germline CDR1 is SNHLY and CDR2 is FYNNEI. The CDR3 length is 16 residues. The chain combines TRBV2 with TRBJ2-7, with 14 bases that match TRBD2. The sequence derives from a young woman in good health and CMV-seropositive. The specimen sequenced was PBMCs. Here the CDR3 reads CASRIGTSGRSDEQCF. The CDR3 DNA is TGTGCCAGCAGGATTGGGACTAGCGGGAGATCGGACGAGCAGTGCTTC.